A selection of T cell receptor beta chains follows, all from one sample in a study of blood T cell repertoires in COVID-19. TCRdb's table, derived via immunoSEQ multiplex PCR, lists solely in-frame clones and lacks some. The data show some 200,000 clones, approximately 90% seen once. Sequencing was done on a sample of PBMCs or T cells enriched from blood (not recorded which). The source is a woman aged 25-40 years who had recovered from COVID-19. Both conserved end residues are part of each CDR3.

V gene,CDR3 protein
TRBV7-2,CASSEDTRISYGYTF
TRBV11-3,CASSTSTGGTDTQYF
TRBV19,CASTTGLMNTEAFF
TRBV9,CASSPRDRVWEQYF
TRBV11-2,CASTLLAVEETQYF
TRBV4-1,CASSQDLAGNTQYF
TRBV5-5,CASSLARRDTEAFF
TRBV5-4,CASSSGQGGSGANVLTF
TRBV27,CASSPLGAFSGNTIYF
TRBV29-1,CSADPGLNTDTQYF